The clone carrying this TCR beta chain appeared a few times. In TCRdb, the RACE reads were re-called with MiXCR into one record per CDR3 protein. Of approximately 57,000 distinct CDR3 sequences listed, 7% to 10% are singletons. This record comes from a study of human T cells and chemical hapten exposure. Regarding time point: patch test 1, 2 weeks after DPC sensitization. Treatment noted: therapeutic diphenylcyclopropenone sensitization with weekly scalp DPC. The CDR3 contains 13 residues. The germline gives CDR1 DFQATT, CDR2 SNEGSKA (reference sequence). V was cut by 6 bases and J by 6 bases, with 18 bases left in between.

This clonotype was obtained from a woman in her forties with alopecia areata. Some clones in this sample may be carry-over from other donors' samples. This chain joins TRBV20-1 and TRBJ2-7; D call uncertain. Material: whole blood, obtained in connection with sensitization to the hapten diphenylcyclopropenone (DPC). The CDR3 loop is CSALWKGMTEQYF. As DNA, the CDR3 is TGCAGTGCCCTGTGGAAAGGGATGACCGAGCAGTACTTC.